The source of this T cell receptor beta chain is a study of control samples from healthy donors and cancer patients. CDR3 length: 14 amino acids. Trimming pared 4 bases from V and 6 bases from J, leaving 12 bases between. Looked up from germline, CDR1 is LNHDA and CDR2 is SQIVND (reference sequence). Only in-frame clones appear in the TCRdb table, and some are missing; sequencing was by immunoSEQ multiplex PCR. The table lists some 250,000 clones, about four fifths of them singletons, with about 14% in the top ten. This sequence was found in a woman in her sixties with lung cancer. This chain connects TRBV19 to TRBJ2-2; possibly TRBD2 for D (5 bases). Input material: PBMCs. The CDR3 region has the DNA TGTGCCAGTAGTACCTTGTCCGGGGCCGGGGAGCTGTTTTTT. As protein: CASSTLSGAGELFF.